The rows below give T cell receptor beta chains drawn from one sample of a study of shared clonotypes between healthy human individuals. The data were produced by immunoSEQ multiplex PCR, yet TCRdb's version contains in-frame clones alone and is incomplete. The sample gives some 800,000 clones, around 93% of which show up once; about 24% is in the top ten. The sequencing input was naive CD8+ T cells sorted from blood. All receptors derive from a man aged 25 to 45 in good health. Each CDR3 is given with its conserved first and last residue. D genes are given only for firm matches. Size values are once, few and many counts, or a class for expanded clones, and some rows have none.

j_call clone_size d_call v_call cdr3_nt cdr3_aa
TRBJ2-1 once . TRBV30 TGTGCCTGGAGTGTTAGTGAGCAGTTCTTC CAWSVSEQFF
TRBJ2-7 . . TRBV27 TGTGCCAGCAGTTTAGCCCTAGCGAACTCCTACGAGCAGTACTTC CASSLALANSYEQYF
TRBJ2-1 once . TRBV9 TGTGCCAGCAGCGTCGACAGCAATGAGCAGTTCTTC CASSVDSNEQFF
TRBJ2-5 . . TRBV9 TGTGCCAGCAGCGCCCCCCCCCAAGAGACCCAGTACTTC CASSAPPQETQYF
TRBJ2-7 . TRBD2 TRBV6-1 TGTGCCAGCAGAAGCGGGAGTGTATACGAGCAGTACTTC CASRSGSVYEQYF
TRBJ2-1 . TRBD2 TRBV4-1 TGCGCCAGCGCCTTAGGACTAGCCTTCACCAATGAGCAGTTCTTC CASALGLAFTNEQFF
TRBJ2-1 . TRBD2 TRBV7-9 TGTGCCAGCAGCTCGACCGGACTAGCCAATGGTGAGCAGTTCTTC CASSSTGLANGEQFF
TRBJ2-7 . TRBD2 TRBV6-6 TGTGCCAGCAGTTACTGGGCAACTAGCGACTCCTACGAGCAGTACTTC CASSYWATSDSYEQYF
TRBJ1-2 . . TRBV7-9 TGTGCCAGCAGCTTAGGGGGCCATGGCTACACCTTC CASSLGGHGYTF
TRBJ2-1 . . TRBV19 TGTGCCAGTAGTCCTACGGGACTGTACAATGAGCAGTTCTTC CASSPTGLYNEQFF
TRBJ2-3 . . TRBV15 TGTGCCACCAGCAGAGATATCGGCAGGGATGGGGATACGCAGTATTTT CATSRDIGRDGDTQYF
TRBJ1-1 . . TRBV11-2 TGTGCCAGCAGCTTAGGACGGTGGGGGGTCTCTGAAGCTTTCTTT CASSLGRWGVSEAFF
TRBJ2-1 . . TRBV2 TGTGCCAGCAGTGACAGTTACTGGGAGCAGTTCTTC CASSDSYWEQFF
TRBJ2-1 once TRBD2 TRBV11-3 TGTGCCAGCAGCCCCCCGCTAGCGGGAGAATTCAATGAGCAGTTCTTC CASSPPLAGEFNEQFF
TRBJ1-1 few . TRBV27 TGTGCCAGCAGTTTAGGAGGAAACACTGAAGCTTTCTTT CASSLGGNTEAFF
TRBJ1-1 . TRBD1 TRBV27 TGTGCCAGCAGTTTAGGCGGGACAGGGTCGGAAGCTTTCTTT CASSLGGTGSEAFF
TRBJ1-1 . . TRBV6-5 TGTGCCAGCAGTTACTCTGCCCCCACTGAAGCTTTCTTT CASSYSAPTEAFF
TRBJ1-1 . . TRBV10-2 TGCGCCAGCATCCCGGGCGCCCTTAGCACTGAAGCTTTCTTT CASIPGALSTEAFF
TRBJ2-1 . . TRBV9 TGTGCCAGCAGCGTAAATCCGGGAACGACCTCCTACAATGAGCAGTTCTTC CASSVNPGTTSYNEQFF
TRBJ2-2 . . TRBV5-1 TGCGCCAGTCAGGGTGACACCGGGGAGCTGTTTTTT CASQGDTGELFF
TRBJ2-3 . TRBD2 TRBV19 TGTGCCAGTAGTATAGTCGGACTAGCGGGAGTTTTGACAGATACGCAGTATTTT CASSIVGLAGVLTDTQYF
TRBJ1-5 . . TRBV6-5 TGTGCCAGCACAAATCAGCCCCAGCATTTT CASTNQPQHF
TRBJ2-3 . . TRBV9 TGTGCCAGCAGCGTAGCCCCTGGCAGGGAGGCCACAGATACGCAGTATTTT CASSVAPGREATDTQYF
TRBJ2-3 . . TRBV27 TGTGCCAGCAGTTTATCGTGGCGGACCTCGGATACGCAGTATTTT CASSLSWRTSDTQYF
TRBJ1-1 . . TRBV6-5 TGTGCCAGCAGTTACTATATTGGAGACAGATTGCGAGAAGCTTTCTTT CASSYYIGDRLREAFF
TRBJ1-4 . TRBD1 TRBV7-8 TGTGCCAGCAGCTTGGGACAGGGGACGTCTAATGAAAAACTGTTTTTT CASSLGQGTSNEKLFF
TRBJ2-3 . . TRBV27 TGTGCCAGCAGTCCTTACTCGGGGGGCCCAGATACGCAGTATTTT CASSPYSGGPDTQYF
TRBJ2-1 . . TRBV14 TGTGCCAGCAGCCACCCCAGAGATGCCCCCTACAATGAGCAGTTCTTC CASSHPRDAPYNEQFF
TRBJ2-2 once TRBD1 TRBV5-5 TGTGCCAGCAGCCACGAGCGGGACAGGGTTTACGGGGAGCTGTTTTTT CASSHERDRVYGELFF
TRBJ2-7 . TRBD2 TRBV7-6 TGTGCCAGCAGCACCCCGACAGGCCACTCGGCTAGCGGGGGGTACGAGCAGTACTTC CASSTPTGHSASGGYEQYF
TRBJ2-7 . . TRBV9 TGTGCCAGCAGCGTAGAAGGCACAGGGTCGTACGAGCAGTACTTC CASSVEGTGSYEQYF
TRBJ1-3 . . TRBV7-7 TGTGCCAGCAGCCGGGACGGAACAACTGGAAACACCATATATTTT CASSRDGTTGNTIYF
TRBJ2-2 . . TRBV7-9 TGTGCCAGCAGCCCCTTAGAAGGGGAGCTGTTTTTT CASSPLEGELFF
TRBJ2-3 . . TRBV2 TGTGCCAGCAACGATCACGAGGCTAGCATAAATACGCAGTATTTT CASNDHEASINTQYF
TRBJ2-7 . . TRBV27 TGTGCCAGCAGTGCGGGACACGCCTACGAGCAGTACTTC CASSAGHAYEQYF
TRBJ2-7 . TRBD1 TRBV5-1 TGCGCCAGCAGCTTGAAGGGGGCTGGGTACGAGCAGTACTTC CASSLKGAGYEQYF
TRBJ1-1 . . TRBV29-1 TGCACCCTGGGCCCACAGGAAAACACTGAAGCTTTCTTT CTLGPQENTEAFF
TRBJ2-2 . . TRBV10-2 TGCGCCAGCAGTGATTATCCGGGCGTCACCGGGGAGCTGTTTTTT CASSDYPGVTGELFF
TRBJ2-1 . . TRBV25-1 TGTGCCAGCAGTGAAGGGACCGCAAGGTTCTTC CASSEGTARFF
TRBJ2-1 . TRBD2 TRBV5-1 TGCGCCAGCAGCTCCTTAACTAGCGGACTATACAATGAGCAGTTCTTC CASSSLTSGLYNEQFF
TRBJ2-2 . TRBD1 TRBV4-3 TGCGCCAGCAGCCGAGGCGCGACAGGGGACACCGGGGAGCTGTTTTTT CASSRGATGDTGELFF
TRBJ2-1 . . TRBV6-5 TGTGCCAGCAGCTCCGGGACAATTCGCCTCAATGAGCAGTTCTTC CASSSGTIRLNEQFF
TRBJ2-1 few TRBD2 TRBV27 TGTGCCAGCAGCCGACCTAGCGGGAGATACAATGAGCAGTTCTTC CASSRPSGRYNEQFF
TRBJ2-1 once . TRBV9 TGTGCCAGCAGTCACACTAGCCCGAATGAGCAGTTCTTC CASSHTSPNEQFF
TRBJ2-7 . TRBD1 TRBV5-5 TGTGCCAGCAGCCTCCGGGACAGGGCCTACGAGCAGTACTTC CASSLRDRAYEQYF
TRBJ2-7 once . TRBV27 TGTGCCAGTACAGATTTCTACGAGCAGTACTTC CASTDFYEQYF
TRBJ2-7 . TRBD1 TRBV29-1 TGCAGCGTTGAAAATGGACAGGGTTTGGTCTACGAGCAGTACTTC CSVENGQGLVYEQYF
TRBJ2-7 . TRBD2 TRBV7-9 TGTGCCAGCAGCCAGGGACTAGGAGAGCAGTACTTC CASSQGLGEQYF
TRBJ2-7 . . TRBV29-1 TGCAGCGTTAAGGACTATTACGAGCAGTACTTC CSVKDYYEQYF